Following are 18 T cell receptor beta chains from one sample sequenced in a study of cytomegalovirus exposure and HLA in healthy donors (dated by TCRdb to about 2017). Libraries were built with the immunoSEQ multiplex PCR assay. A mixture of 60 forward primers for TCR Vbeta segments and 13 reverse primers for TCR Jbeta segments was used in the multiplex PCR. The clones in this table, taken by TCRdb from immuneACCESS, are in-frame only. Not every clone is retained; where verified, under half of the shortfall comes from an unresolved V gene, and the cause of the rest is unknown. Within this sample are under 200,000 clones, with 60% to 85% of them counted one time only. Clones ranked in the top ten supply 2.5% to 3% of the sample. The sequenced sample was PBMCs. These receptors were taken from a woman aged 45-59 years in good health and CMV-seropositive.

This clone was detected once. The CDR3 is CASSVSPGLANTGELFF. The CDR3 nucleotides read TGTGCCAGCAGCGTATCTCCGGGACTAGCGAACACCGGGGAGCTGTTTTTT. The chain is built from TRBV9 and TRBJ2-2, with 8 positions matching TRBD2. The germline CDR1 and CDR2 sequences are SGDLS and YYNGEE. The CDR3 spans 17 residues. J lost 0 bases, V lost 1 base, and 5 bases had no gene match. Full variable domain (rest looked up from reference TRBV9 and TRBJ2-2): DSGVTQTPKHLITATGQRVTLRCSPRSGDLSVYWYQQSLDQGLQFLIQYYNGEERAKGNILERFSAQQFPDLHSELNLSSLELGDSALYFCASSVSPGLANTGELFFGEGSRLTVL.

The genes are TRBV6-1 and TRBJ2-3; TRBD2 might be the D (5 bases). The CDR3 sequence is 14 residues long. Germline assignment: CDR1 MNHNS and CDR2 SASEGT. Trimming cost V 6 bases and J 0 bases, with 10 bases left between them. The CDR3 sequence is CASSRGRSTDTQYF. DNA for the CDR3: TGTGCCAGCAGCCGAGGGAGAAGCACAGATACGCAGTATTTT.

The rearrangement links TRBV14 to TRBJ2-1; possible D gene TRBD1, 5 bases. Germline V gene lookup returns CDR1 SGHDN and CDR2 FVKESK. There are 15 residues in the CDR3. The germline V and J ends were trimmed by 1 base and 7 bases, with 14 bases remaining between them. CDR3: CASSQAKGFRNEQFF. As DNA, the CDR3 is TGTGCCAGCAGCCAAGCCAAGGGGTTTAGGAATGAGCAGTTCTTC.

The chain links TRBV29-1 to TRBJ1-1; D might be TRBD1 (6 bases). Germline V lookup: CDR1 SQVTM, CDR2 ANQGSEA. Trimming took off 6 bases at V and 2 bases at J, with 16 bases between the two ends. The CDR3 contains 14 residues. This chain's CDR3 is CSVPDRYRNTEAFF. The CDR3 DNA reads TGCAGCGTGCCCGACAGGTACCGAAACACTGAAGCTTTCTTT.

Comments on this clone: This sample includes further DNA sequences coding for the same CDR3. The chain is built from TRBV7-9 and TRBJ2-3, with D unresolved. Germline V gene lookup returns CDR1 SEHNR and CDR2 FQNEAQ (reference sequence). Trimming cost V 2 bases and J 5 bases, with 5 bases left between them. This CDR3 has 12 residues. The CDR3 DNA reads TGTGCCAGCAGCTTATCGGGAGATACGCAGTATTTT. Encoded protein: CASSLSGDTQYF.

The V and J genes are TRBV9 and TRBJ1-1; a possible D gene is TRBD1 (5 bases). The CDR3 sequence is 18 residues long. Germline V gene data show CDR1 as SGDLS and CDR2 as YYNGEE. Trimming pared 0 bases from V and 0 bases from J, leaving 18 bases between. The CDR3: CASSVEDRVWGMNTEAFF. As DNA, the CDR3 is TGTGCCAGCAGCGTAGAGGATCGGGTCTGGGGCATGAACACTGAAGCTTTCTTT.

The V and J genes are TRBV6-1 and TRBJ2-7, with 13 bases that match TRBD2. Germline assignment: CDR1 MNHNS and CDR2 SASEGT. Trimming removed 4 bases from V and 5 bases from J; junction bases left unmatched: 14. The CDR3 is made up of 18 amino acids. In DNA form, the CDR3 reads TGTGCCAGCAGTGTGTCGGGACTAGCGGGGTCCGAAGGGGACGAGCAGTACTTC. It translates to CASSVSGLAGSEGDEQYF.

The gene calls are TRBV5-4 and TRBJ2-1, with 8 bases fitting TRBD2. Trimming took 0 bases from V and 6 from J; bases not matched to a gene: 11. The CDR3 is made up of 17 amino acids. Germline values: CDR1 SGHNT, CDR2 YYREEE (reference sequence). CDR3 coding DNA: TGTGCCAGCAGCTTGGCCCCCAGCGGGGGTACCACCAATGAGCAGTTCTTC. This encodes CASSLAPSGGTTNEQFF. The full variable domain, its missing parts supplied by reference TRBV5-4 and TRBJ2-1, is ETGVTQSPTHLIKTRGQQVTLRCSSQSGHNTVSWYQQALGQGPQFIFQYYREEENGRGNFPPRFSGLQFPNYSSELNVNALELDDSALYLCASSLAPSGGTTNEQFFGPGTRLTVL.

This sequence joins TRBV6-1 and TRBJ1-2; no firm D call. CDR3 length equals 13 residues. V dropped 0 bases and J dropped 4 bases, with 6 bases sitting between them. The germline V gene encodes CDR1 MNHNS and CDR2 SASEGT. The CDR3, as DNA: TGTGCCAGCAGTGAAGCGCTATCCTATGGCTACACCTTC. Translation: CASSEALSYGYTF.

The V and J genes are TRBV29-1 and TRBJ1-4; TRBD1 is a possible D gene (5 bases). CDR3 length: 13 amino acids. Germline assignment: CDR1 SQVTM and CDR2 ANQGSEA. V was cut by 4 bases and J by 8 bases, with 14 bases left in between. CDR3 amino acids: CSVGLAGGEKLFF. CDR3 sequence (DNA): TGCAGCGTTGGACTGGCTGGGGGGGAAAAACTGTTTTTT.

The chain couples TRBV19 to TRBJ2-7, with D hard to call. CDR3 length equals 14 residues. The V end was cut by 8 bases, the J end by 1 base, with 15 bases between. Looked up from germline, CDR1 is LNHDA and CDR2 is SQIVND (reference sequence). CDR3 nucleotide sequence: TGTGCCAGTTCAACGATGGGCAGTTCCTACGAGCAGTACTTC. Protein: CASSTMGSSYEQYF.

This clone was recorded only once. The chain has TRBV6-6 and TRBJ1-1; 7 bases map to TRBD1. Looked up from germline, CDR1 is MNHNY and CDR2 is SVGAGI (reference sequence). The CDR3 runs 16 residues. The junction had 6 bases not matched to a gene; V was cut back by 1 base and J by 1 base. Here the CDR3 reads CASSYFRQGPNTEAFF. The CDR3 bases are TGTGCCAGCAGTTACTTTAGACAGGGACCGAACACTGAAGCTTTCTTT.

CDR3 DNA: TGTGCCAGCAGAATGGGTGCGACAACCTACGAGCAGTACTTC. Amino acid sequence: CASRMGATTYEQYF. The chain carries TRBV2 and TRBJ2-7; D not resolved. CDR3 length: 14 residues. Trimming took off 6 bases at V and 2 bases at J, with 14 bases between the two ends. CDR1 and CDR2 from the germline V gene are SNHLY and FYNNEI.

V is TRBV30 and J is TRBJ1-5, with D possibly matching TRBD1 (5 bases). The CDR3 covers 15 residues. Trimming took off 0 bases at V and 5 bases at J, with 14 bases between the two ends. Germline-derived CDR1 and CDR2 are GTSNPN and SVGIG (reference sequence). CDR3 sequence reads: CAWSVGGQGYQPQHF. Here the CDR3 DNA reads TGTGCCTGGAGTGTCGGGGGTCAGGGATATCAGCCCCAGCATTTT.

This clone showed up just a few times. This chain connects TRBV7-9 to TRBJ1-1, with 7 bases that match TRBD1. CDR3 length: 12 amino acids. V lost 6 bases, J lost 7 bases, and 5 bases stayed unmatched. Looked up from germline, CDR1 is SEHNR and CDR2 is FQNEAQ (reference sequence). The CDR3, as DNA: TGTGCCAGCAGTTCCTGGGACAGTGAAGCTTTCTTT. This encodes CASSSWDSEAFF.

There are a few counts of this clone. The CDR3 bases are TGTGCCAGCAGGGCTAGGAATGAGCAGTTCTTC. Amino acid sequence: CASRARNEQFF. The chain employs TRBV2 and TRBJ2-1, with no clear D. In germline, CDR1 is SNHLY, CDR2 FYNNEI. The CDR3 runs 11 residues. V was pared by 6 bases and J by 7 bases, with 7 bases between.

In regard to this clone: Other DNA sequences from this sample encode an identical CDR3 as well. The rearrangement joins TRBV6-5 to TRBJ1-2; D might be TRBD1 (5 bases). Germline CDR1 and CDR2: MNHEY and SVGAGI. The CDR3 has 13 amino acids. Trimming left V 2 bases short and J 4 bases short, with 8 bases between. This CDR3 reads CASSYGAGYGYTF. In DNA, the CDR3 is TGTGCCAGCAGTTACGGGGCTGGCTATGGCTACACCTTC.

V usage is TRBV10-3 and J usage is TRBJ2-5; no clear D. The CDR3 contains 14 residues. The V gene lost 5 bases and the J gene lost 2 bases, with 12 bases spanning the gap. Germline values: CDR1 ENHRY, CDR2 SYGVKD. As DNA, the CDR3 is TGTGCCATCAGTCCTAGGCAGCCTCAAGAGACCCAGTACTTC. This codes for CAISPRQPQETQYF.